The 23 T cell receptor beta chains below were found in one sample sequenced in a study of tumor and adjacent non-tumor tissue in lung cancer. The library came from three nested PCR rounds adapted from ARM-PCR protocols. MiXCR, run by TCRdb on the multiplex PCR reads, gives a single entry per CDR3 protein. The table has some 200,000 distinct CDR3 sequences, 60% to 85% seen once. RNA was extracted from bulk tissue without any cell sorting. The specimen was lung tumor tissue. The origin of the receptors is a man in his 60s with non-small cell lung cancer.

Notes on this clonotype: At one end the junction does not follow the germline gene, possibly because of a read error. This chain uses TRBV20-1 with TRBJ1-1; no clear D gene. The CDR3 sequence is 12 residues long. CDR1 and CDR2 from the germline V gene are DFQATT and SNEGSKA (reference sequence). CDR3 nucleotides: TGCAGTGTTCGCCTACCGAACACTGAAGTTTTCTTT. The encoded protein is CSVRLPNTEVFF.

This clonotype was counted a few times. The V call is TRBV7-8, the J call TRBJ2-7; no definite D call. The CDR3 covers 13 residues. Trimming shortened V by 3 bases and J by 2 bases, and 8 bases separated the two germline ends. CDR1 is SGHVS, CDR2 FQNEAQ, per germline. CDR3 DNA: TGTGCCAGCAGCTTTGGTCTGACCTACGAGCAGTACTTC. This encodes CASSFGLTYEQYF.

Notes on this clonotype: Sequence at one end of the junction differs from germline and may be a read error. The CDR3, as DNA: TGTACCAGCAGCCTACGGGACCTGAATACAGATACGCAGTATTTT. Its translation is CTSSLRDLNTDTQYF. The V and J genes are TRBV5-6 and TRBJ2-3; D is perhaps TRBD1 or TRBD2 (5 bases each). The CDR3 loop spans 15 amino acids. Looked up from germline, CDR1 is SGHDT and CDR2 is YYEEEE.

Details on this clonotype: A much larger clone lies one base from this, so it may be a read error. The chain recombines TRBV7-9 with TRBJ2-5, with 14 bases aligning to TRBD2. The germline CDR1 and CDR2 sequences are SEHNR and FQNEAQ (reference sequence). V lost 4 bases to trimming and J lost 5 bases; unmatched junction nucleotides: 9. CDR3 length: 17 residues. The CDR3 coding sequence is TGTGCCAGCAGCTCGACTAGCGGGAGGGCTCGTGGGGAGACCCAGTACTTC. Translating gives CASSSTSGRARGETQYF.

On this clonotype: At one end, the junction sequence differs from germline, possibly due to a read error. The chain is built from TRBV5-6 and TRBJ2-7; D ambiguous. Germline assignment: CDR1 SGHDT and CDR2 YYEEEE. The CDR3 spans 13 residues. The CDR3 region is CASSLITSYAQYF. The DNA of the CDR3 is TGTGCGAGCAGCTTGATTACATCCTACGCGCAGTACTTC.

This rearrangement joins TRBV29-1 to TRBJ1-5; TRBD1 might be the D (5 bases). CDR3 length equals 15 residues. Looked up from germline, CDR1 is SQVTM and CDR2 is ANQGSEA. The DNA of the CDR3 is TGCCGCATCAAGACGTACGGGGGGGGTGACCAGCCCCAGCATTTT. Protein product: CRIKTYGGGDQPQHF.

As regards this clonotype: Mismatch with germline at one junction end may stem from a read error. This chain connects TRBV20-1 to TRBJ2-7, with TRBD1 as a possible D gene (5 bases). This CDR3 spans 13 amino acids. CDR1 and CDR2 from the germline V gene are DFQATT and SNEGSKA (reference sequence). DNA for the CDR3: TGCAGAGCTAGGGGTCAGGACGTCTACGAGCAGTACTTC. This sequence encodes CRARGQDVYEQYF.

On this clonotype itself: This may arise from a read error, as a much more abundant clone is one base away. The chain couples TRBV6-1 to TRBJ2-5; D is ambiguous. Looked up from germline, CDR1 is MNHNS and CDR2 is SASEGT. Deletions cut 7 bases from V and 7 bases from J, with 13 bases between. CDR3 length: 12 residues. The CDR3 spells CASMRMFGTQYF. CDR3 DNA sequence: TGTGCCAGCATGAGGATGTTTGGGACCCAGTACTTC.

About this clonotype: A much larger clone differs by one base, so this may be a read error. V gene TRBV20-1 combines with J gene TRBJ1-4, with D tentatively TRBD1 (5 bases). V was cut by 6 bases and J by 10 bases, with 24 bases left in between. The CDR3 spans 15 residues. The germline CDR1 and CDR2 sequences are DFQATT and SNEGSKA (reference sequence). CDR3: CSAGVGAYDSGKLFF. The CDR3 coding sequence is TGCAGTGCGGGAGTCGGGGCATACGATTCTGGAAAACTGTTTTTT.

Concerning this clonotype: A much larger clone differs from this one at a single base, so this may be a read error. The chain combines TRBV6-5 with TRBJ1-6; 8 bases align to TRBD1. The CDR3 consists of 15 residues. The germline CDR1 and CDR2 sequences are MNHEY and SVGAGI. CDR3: CASSRTDRGDSLLHF. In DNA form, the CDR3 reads TGTGCCAGCAGTCGCACCGACAGGGGTGATTCACTCCTCCACTTT.

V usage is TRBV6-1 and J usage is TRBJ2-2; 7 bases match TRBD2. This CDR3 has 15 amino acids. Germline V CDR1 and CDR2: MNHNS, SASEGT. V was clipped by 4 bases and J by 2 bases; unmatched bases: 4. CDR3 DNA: TGTGCCAGCAGTGCATTAGCGGGTAACACCGGGGAGCTGTTTTTT. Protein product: CASSALAGNTGELFF.

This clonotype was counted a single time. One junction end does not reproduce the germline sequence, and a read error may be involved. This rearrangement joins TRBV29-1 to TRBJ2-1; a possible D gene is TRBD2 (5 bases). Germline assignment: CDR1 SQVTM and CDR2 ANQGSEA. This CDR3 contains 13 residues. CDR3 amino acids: CSVGASSYNEHFF. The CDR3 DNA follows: TGCAGCGTGGGAGCCAGCTCCTACAATGAGCATTTCTTC.

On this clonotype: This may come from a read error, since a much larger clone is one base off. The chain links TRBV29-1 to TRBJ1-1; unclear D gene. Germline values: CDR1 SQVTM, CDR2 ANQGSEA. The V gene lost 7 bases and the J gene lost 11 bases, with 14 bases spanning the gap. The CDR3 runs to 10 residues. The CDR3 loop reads CSGREVEAFF. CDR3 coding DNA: TGCAGCGGGCGGGAGGTTGAGGCTTTCTTT.

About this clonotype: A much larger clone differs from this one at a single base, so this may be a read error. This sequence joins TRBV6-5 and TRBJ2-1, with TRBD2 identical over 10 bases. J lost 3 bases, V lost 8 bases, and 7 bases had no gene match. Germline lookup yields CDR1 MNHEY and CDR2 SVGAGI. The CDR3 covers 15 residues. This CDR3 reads CASRRTSGNYNEQFF. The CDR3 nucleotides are TGTGCCAGCCGGCGGACTAGCGGAAACTACAATGAGCAGTTCTTC.

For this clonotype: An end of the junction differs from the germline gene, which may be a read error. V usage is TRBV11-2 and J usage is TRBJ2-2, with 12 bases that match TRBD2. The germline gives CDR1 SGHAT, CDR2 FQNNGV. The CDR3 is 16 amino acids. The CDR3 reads CASSLALAGGLGELLF. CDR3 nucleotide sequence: TGTGCCAGCAGCTTAGCACTAGCGGGAGGACTCGGGGAGCTGCTTTTT.

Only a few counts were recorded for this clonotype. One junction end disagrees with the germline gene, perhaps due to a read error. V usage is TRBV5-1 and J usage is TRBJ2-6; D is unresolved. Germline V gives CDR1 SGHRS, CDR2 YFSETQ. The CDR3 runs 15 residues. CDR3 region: CANSALFSGANVLTF. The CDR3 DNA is TGCGCCAACAGCGCGTTATTCTCTGGGGCCAACGTCCTGACTTTC.

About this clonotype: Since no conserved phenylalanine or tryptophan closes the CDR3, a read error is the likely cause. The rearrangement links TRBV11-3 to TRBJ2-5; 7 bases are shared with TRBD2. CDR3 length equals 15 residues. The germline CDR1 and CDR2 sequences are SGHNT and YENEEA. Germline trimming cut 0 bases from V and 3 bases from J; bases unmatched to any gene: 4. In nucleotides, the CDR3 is TGTGCCAGCAGCTTAGATACCAGCGGGGAAGAGACCCAGTACTTA. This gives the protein CASSLDTSGEETQYL.

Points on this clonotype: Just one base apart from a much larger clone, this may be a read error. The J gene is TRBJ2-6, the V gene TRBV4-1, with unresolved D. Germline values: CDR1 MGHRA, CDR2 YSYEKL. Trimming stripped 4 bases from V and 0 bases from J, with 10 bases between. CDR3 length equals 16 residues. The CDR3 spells CASSRHTGSGANVLTF. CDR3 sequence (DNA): TGCGCCAGCAGCCGACACACTGGCTCTGGGGCCAACGTCCTGACTTTC.

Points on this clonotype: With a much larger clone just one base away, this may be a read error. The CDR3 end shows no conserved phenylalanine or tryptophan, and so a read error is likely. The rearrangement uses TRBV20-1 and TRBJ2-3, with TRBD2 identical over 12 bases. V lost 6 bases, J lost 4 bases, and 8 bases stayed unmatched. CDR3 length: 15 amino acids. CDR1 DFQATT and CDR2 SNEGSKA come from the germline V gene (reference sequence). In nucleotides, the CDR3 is TGCAGTGCCACTCCTAGCGGGAGGGCCTCAGATACGCAGTATTTA. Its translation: CSATPSGRASDTQYL.

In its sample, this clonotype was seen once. CDR3 loop: CSASLVTGGYQPQHF. The CDR3 region has the DNA TGCAGTGCTAGCCTTGTGACAGGGGGATATCAGCCCCAGCATTTT. This sequence joins TRBV20-1 and TRBJ1-5; 9 bases fit TRBD1. CDR3 length: 15 amino acids. Trimming at V came to 3 bases and at J to 5 bases, leaving 8 bases not matched to a gene. Germline V gives CDR1 DFQATT, CDR2 SNEGSKA (reference sequence).

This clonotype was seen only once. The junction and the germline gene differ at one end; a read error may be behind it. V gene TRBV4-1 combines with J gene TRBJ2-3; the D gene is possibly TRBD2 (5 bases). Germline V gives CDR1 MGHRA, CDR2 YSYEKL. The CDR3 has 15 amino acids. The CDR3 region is CASSFHVSSTDTQCF. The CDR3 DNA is TGCGCCAGTAGCTTCCACGTCTCTAGCACAGATACGCAGTGTTTT.

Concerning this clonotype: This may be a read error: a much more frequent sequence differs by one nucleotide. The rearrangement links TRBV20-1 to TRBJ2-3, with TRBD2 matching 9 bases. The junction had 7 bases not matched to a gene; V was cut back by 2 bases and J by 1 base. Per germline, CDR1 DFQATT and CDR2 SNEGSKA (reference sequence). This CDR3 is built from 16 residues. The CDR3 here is CSARRGSGSGTDTQYF. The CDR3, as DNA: TGCAGTGCTAGACGGGGTAGCGGGAGTGGCACAGATACGCAGTATTTT.

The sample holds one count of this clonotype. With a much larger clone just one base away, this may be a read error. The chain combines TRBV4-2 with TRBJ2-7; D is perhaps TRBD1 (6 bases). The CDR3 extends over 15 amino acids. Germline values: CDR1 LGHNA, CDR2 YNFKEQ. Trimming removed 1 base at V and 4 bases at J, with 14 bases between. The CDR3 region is CASSQGQGMGYEQYF. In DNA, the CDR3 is TGTGCCAGCAGCCAAGGGCAGGGGATGGGATACGAGCAGTACTTC.